The clone carrying this TCR beta chain was counted at least ten times. Its matching antigen is unknown. The ends lost 8 bases at V and 5 bases at J; junction bases unmatched: 14. The CDR3 loop spans 15 amino acids. In germline, CDR1 is SEHNR, CDR2 FQNEAQ (reference sequence). The sample is drawn from a study of T cell repertoires in cytomegalovirus infection. TCRdb independently ran MiXCR on the reads; one entry per CDR3 protein. The table includes a few hundred thousand distinct CDR3 sequences, over 7.5% detected once. Study-wide results and limits: Summed public TCR beta family frequency identified CMV carriers bearing the relevant HLA.

What was sequenced was PBMCs. The receptor was isolated from a human donor in good health (CMV status not recorded). Some clones in this sample may be carry-over from other donors' samples. V usage is TRBV7-9 and J usage is TRBJ2-5, with 7 bases identical to TRBD2. The CDR3 here is CASGGDSGARETQYF. CDR3 sequence (DNA): TGTGCCAGCGGGGGTGACAGCGGGGCCCGCGAGACCCAGTACTTC.